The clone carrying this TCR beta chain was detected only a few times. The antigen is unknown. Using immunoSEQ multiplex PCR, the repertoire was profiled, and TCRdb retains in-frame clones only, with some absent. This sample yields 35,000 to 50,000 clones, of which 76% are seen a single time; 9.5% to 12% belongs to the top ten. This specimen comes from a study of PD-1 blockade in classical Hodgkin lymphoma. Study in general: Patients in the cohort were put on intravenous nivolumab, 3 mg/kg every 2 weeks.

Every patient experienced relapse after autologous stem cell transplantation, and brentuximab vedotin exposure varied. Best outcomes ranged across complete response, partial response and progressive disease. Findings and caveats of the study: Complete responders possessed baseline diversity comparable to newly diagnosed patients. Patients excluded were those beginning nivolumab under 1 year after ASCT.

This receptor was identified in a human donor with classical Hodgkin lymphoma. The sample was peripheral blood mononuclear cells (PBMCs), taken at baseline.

The CDR3, as DNA: TGTGCCAGCACCGAACGTCCCCAAGAGACCCAGTACTTC. Its translation is CASTERPQETQYF. This chain uses TRBV2 with TRBJ2-5; the D is unclear. This CDR3 comprises 13 residues. Trimming left V 7 bases short and J 1 base short, with 10 bases between. Germline V gene lookup returns CDR1 SNHLY and CDR2 FYNNEI.